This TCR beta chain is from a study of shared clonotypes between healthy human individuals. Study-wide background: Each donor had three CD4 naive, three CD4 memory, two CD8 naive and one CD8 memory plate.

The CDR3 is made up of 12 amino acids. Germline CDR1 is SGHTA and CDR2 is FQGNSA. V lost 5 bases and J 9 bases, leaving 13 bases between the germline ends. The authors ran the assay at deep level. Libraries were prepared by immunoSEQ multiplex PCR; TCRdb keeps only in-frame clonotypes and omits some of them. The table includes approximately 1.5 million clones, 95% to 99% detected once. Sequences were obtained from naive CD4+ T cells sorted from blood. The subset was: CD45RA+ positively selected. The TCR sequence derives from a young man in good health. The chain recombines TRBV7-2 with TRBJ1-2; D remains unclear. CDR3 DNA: TGTGCCAGCAGCCCCTGGAGCCAAAGCTACACCTTC. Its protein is CASSPWSQSYTF.